Following are 26 T cell receptor beta chains from one sample sequenced in a study of regulatory T cells in long-lasting Graves disease. The authors built TCR beta libraries using iRepertoire HTBI primers and Arm-PCR of CDR3 regions. TCRdb called the multiplex PCR reads again in MiXCR, with one record for every CDR3 protein. This table holds a few hundred thousand distinct CDR3 sequences, about 11% found once. As for time point: newly diagnosed GD, antithyroid drugs for less than 3 months. Preparation of the TCR library used RNA extracted from PBMCs. These data were also reused for a study on T cells in Graves' hyperthyroidism and ophthalmopathy.

The source was peripheral blood mononuclear cells (PBMCs), collected at new diagnosis, from a patient treated with antithyroid drugs. These receptors were obtained from a woman aged 18-29 years with Graves disease.

The chain is built from TRBV6-2 or TRBV6-3 and TRBJ2-7; TRBD1 matches at 7 bases. Losses at the gene ends were 5 bases for V and 0 bases for J; bases not matched to a gene: 10. Germline loops: CDR1 MNHEY, CDR2 SVGEGT. The CDR3 consists of 16 residues. The CDR3 sequence: CASSTETGYGSYEQYF. In DNA form, the CDR3 reads TGTGCCAGCAGTACCGAGACAGGGTACGGCTCCTACGAGCAGTACTTC.

A few counts support this clonotype. V is TRBV15 and J is TRBJ2-5; D might be TRBD1 or TRBD2, each matching 5 bases. CDR1 and CDR2 from the germline V gene are LNHNV and YYDKDF (reference sequence). V lost 1 base and J 2 bases, leaving 14 bases between the germline ends. This CDR3 has 16 residues. The CDR3 loop reads CATSRVRGVVQETQYF. Here the CDR3 DNA reads TGTGCCACCAGCAGAGTGAGGGGAGTGGTTCAAGAGACCCAGTACTTC. Variable domain in full (rest from reference TRBV15 and TRBJ2-5): DAMVIQNPRYQVTQFGKPVTLSCSQTLNHNVMYWYQQKSSQAPKLLFHYYDKDFNNEADTPDNFQSRRPNTSFCFLDIRSPGLGDTAMYLCATSRVRGVVQETQYFGPGTRLLVL.

This clonotype has only a few counts. The genes are TRBV9 and TRBJ2-3; 10 bases map to TRBD1. The CDR3 loop spans 20 amino acids. Germline loops: CDR1 SGDLS, CDR2 YYNGEE. Germline trimming cut 9 bases from V and 5 bases from J; bases unmatched to any gene: 27. The CDR3 nucleotides read TGTGCCAACTCAAAACGCCCCGGGACAGGGGATCTATTTCCTAGAGATACGCAGTATTTT. It specifies CANSKRPGTGDLFPRDTQYF.

The gene calls are TRBV18 and TRBJ1-2; TRBD1 is a possible D gene (5 bases). V was pared by 6 bases and J by 3 bases, with 14 bases between. Germline-derived CDR1 and CDR2 are KGHSH and LQKENI. This CDR3 contains 14 residues. The CDR3 region is CASSSRGIDYGYTF. DNA of the CDR3: TGTGCCAGCTCGTCGAGGGGTATTGACTATGGCTACACCTTC.

This clonotype was seen at least ten times. V usage is TRBV20-1 and J usage is TRBJ2-2; TRBD2 is a possible D gene (6 bases). The CDR3 is 16 residues long. Trimming cost V 1 base and J 0 bases, with 12 bases left between them. CDR1 DFQATT and CDR2 SNEGSKA come from the germline V gene (reference sequence). CDR3 bases: TGCAGTGCTAGAGCAGTAGGCGGGGCGAACACCGGGGAGCTGTTTTTT. Protein product: CSARAVGGANTGELFF.

The table lists this clonotype with many counts. The chain combines TRBV20-1 with TRBJ2-3, with D maybe TRBD2 (5 bases). Germline loops: CDR1 DFQATT, CDR2 SNEGSKA (reference sequence). V lost 0 bases and J lost 4, with 14 bases in between. This CDR3 has 15 amino acids. The CDR3 DNA follows: TGCAGTGCTAGAGATTTTCGAGGGCCCGCAGATACGCAGTATTTT. Translation gives CSARDFRGPADTQYF.

This clonotype was counted ten times or more. The chain couples TRBV24-1 to TRBJ1-2; D unresolved. Per the germline V gene, CDR1 is KGHDR and CDR2 is SFDVKD. Between the trimmed V and J ends, which lost 7 bases and 4 bases, there was a span of 12 bases. This CDR3 is built from 13 residues. The CDR3 protein is CATRRSRLYGYTF. In nucleotides, the CDR3 is TGTGCCACCAGAAGGTCCCGGCTCTATGGCTACACCTTC.

V is TRBV10-1 and J is TRBJ2-1, with no clear D. CDR1 and CDR2 (germline): WNHNN, SYGVQD (reference sequence). With 1 base removed from V and 6 bases from J, the gap between germline ends came to 13 bases. CDR3 length equals 15 residues. The chain's CDR3 is CASSEFQISTNEQFF. CDR3 DNA: TGCGCCAGCAGTGAGTTCCAGATCTCGACCAATGAGCAGTTCTTC.

In regard to this clonotype: Being one base from a much bigger clone, this may be a read error. The CDR3 reads CASSCPNEGEQFF. The CDR3, as DNA: TGTGCCAGCAGTTGCCCGAACGAGGGTGAGCAGTTCTTC. This chain joins TRBV7-2 and TRBJ2-1, with D possibly matching TRBD2 (5 bases). Germline-derived CDR1 and CDR2 are SGHTA and FQGNSA. CDR3 length: 13 amino acids. V was cut by 6 bases and J by 9 bases, with 15 bases left in between.

This clonotype was seen more than once but under ten times. V is TRBV5-1 and J is TRBJ1-1; D is unresolved. CDR1 is SGHRS and CDR2 is YFSETQ in the germline V gene. V dropped 0 bases and J dropped 7 bases, with 19 bases sitting between them. The length of the CDR3 is 16 residues. CDR3 protein: CASSLASDLAEDEAFF. The CDR3 DNA reads TGCGCCAGCAGCTTGGCCTCGGACCTAGCAGAGGATGAAGCTTTCTTT.

The table lists this clonotype with many counts. The V and J genes are TRBV15 and TRBJ2-1, with a possible D match to TRBD1 (5 bases). Per the germline V gene, CDR1 is LNHNV and CDR2 is YYDKDF (reference sequence). V lost 0 bases and J 3 bases, leaving 18 bases between the germline ends. The CDR3 runs 18 residues. CDR3 protein: CATSRDLGSQGRYNEQFF. CDR3 coding DNA: TGTGCCACCAGCAGAGATCTCGGAAGCCAGGGTCGCTACAATGAGCAGTTCTTC.

This clonotype was seen repeatedly, ten times or more. This chain uses TRBV20-1 with TRBJ1-4; TRBD1 might be the D (5 bases). This CDR3 has 12 residues. Trimming cost V 8 bases and J 3 bases, with 10 bases left between them. The V gene's germline CDR1 is DFQATT and CDR2 SNEGSKA (reference sequence). The DNA for the CDR3 is TGCAGTACTCCAGGGCCTAATGAAAAACTGTTTTTT. The encoded protein is CSTPGPNEKLFF.

There are many counts of this clonotype. The rearrangement uses TRBV28 and TRBJ2-2, with D perhaps TRBD2 (5 bases). In germline, CDR1 is MDHEN, CDR2 SYDVKM. Trimming took off 11 bases at V and 4 bases at J, with 23 bases between the two ends. The CDR3 runs to 16 residues. The chain's CDR3 is CASSLGHRRPTGELFF. In DNA form, the CDR3 reads TGTGCCTCAAGTTTAGGGCACCGGAGGCCCACCGGGGAGCTGTTTTTT. The full variable domain, its missing parts supplied by reference TRBV28 and TRBJ2-2, is DVKVTQSSRYLVKRTGEKVFLECVQDMDHENMFWYRQDPGLGLRLIYFSYDVKMKEKGDIPEGYSVSREKKERFSLILESASTNQTSMYLCASSLGHRRPTGELFFGEGSRLTVL.

This clonotype has ten or more counts. The chain employs TRBV9 and TRBJ2-1; the match to TRBD2 covers 7 bases. The CDR3 consists of 13 residues. In germline, CDR1 is SGDLS, CDR2 YYNGEE. With 7 bases clipped from V and 8 bases from J, the junction kept 9 bases outside the gene matches. CDR3 DNA: TGTGCCAGCGACCGGGACTACGGCGATGAGCAGTTCTTC. Amino acid sequence: CASDRDYGDEQFF.

This clonotype was picked up many times. The rearrangement uses TRBV7-2 and TRBJ2-2; D tentatively fits TRBD1 or TRBD2 (5 bases each). From germline, CDR1 is SGHTA and CDR2 FQGNSA. The CDR3 runs 16 residues. V was cut by 5 bases and J by 1 base, with 14 bases left in between. The CDR3: CASSATRGGNTGELFF. Written as DNA, the CDR3 is TGTGCCAGCAGCGCAACTAGGGGCGGGAACACCGGGGAGCTGTTTTTT.

Comments on this clonotype: This probably arose from a read error, given a far larger clone one base away. The chain couples TRBV6-2 or TRBV6-3 to TRBJ2-1; a possible D gene is TRBD2 (5 bases). CDR3 length equals 15 residues. CDR1 and CDR2 from the germline V gene are MNHEY and SVGEGT. CDR3 loop: CASCYSSSSYNEQFF. The CDR3 DNA sequence: TGTGCCAGCTGTTACTCTAGCAGCTCCTACAATGAGCAGTTCTTC.

This clonotype was detected only a few times. The chain combines TRBV5-6 with TRBJ2-5, with a tentative D call TRBD1 (5 bases). V gave up 3 bases and J gave up 0 bases, with 18 bases separating them. Germline values: CDR1 SGHDT, CDR2 YYEEEE. CDR3 size: 17 residues. In DNA form, the CDR3 reads TGTGCCAGCAGCTCAGGGTCACCAACTAAGTACCAAGAGACCCAGTACTTC. It encodes CASSSGSPTKYQETQYF.

This clonotype was observed many times. The rearrangement links TRBV27 to TRBJ2-1; D remains ambiguous. V was cut by 6 bases and J by 0 bases, with 15 bases left in between. Germline values: CDR1 MNHEY, CDR2 SMNVEV (reference sequence). The CDR3 totals 16 residues. Here the CDR3 reads CASRPRLVVSYNEQFF. DNA for the CDR3: TGTGCCAGCAGACCTCGCCTGGTAGTCTCCTACAATGAGCAGTTCTTC.

This clonotype was counted ten times or more. The CDR3 reads CASSLGLRGRTGELFF. CDR3 sequence (DNA): TGTGCCAGCAGCTTAGGTTTGAGGGGAAGAACCGGGGAGCTGTTTTTT. The chain links TRBV11-3 to TRBJ2-2; D may correspond to TRBD1 or TRBD2 (5 bases each). The germline V gene encodes CDR1 SGHNT and CDR2 YENEEA. The CDR3 is 16 amino acids. With 1 base removed from V and 5 bases from J, the gap between germline ends came to 14 bases.

This clonotype has only a few counts. The chain has TRBV11-2 and TRBJ1-1, with a possible D match to TRBD1 (5 bases). CDR1 SGHAT and CDR2 FQNNGV come from the germline V gene. This CDR3 has 16 amino acids. V was cut by 6 bases and J by 1 base, with 18 bases left in between. In DNA form, the CDR3 reads TGTGCCAGCAGGCGAAAACGGGCGGGGGGGAACACTGAAGCTTTCTTT. Protein: CASRRKRAGGNTEAFF.

In its sample, this clonotype was seen many times. The rearrangement uses TRBV3-1 and TRBJ2-5, with D hard to call. CDR3 length equals 13 residues. Trimming pared 0 bases from V and 4 bases from J, leaving 6 bases between. CDR1 is LGHDT, CDR2 YNNKEL, per germline (reference sequence). The chain's CDR3 is CASSQEVGETQYF. The CDR3 region has the DNA TGTGCCAGCAGCCAAGAGGTCGGAGAGACCCAGTACTTC.

This clonotype was detected ten times or more. This sequence joins TRBV27 and TRBJ2-1; D is possibly TRBD1 (5 bases). CDR1 is MNHEY, CDR2 SMNVEV, per germline (reference sequence). The CDR3 extends over 15 amino acids. Between the trimmed V and J ends, which lost 2 bases and 1 base, there was a span of 9 bases. CDR3: CASSLRQGSYNEQFF. The CDR3 DNA reads TGTGCCAGCAGTTTACGGCAGGGATCCTACAATGAGCAGTTCTTC.

This chain uses TRBV28 with TRBJ1-5; 11 nucleotides align to TRBD1. Per the germline V gene, CDR1 is MDHEN and CDR2 is SYDVKM. The CDR3 length is 16 residues. V shed 4 bases and J 12 bases; nucleotides not matched to a gene: 14. CDR3 sequence reads: CASSSGTGGSRGNQHF. Written as DNA, the CDR3 is TGTGCCAGCAGTTCGGGGACAGGGGGATCGAGAGGAAACCAGCATTTT.

This clonotype was seen repeatedly, ten times or more. The chain has TRBV12-3 or TRBV12-4 and TRBJ2-6; a possible D gene is TRBD2 (5 bases). The length of the CDR3 is 16 residues. The germline V and J ends were trimmed by 3 bases and 2 bases, with 11 bases remaining between them. CDR3 sequence reads: CASSLLGVPGANVLTF. In DNA form, the CDR3 reads TGTGCCAGCAGTTTGCTGGGAGTTCCTGGGGCCAACGTCCTGACTTTC.

This sequence joins TRBV11-2 and TRBJ2-3; D possibly corresponds to TRBD2 (6 bases). The ends were cut back, 4 bases at V and 3 bases at J, with 8 bases in the middle. CDR1 is SGHAT, CDR2 FQNNGV, per germline. CDR3 length: 13 amino acids. CDR3 DNA sequence: TGTGCCAGCAGCTGGGGGGTAACAGATACGCAGTATTTT. It encodes CASSWGVTDTQYF.

This clonotype was observed many times. V usage is TRBV7-6 and J usage is TRBJ2-1, with 9 bases aligning to TRBD2. This CDR3 comprises 19 residues. Germline V gene lookup returns CDR1 SGHVS and CDR2 FNYEAQ. V lost 4 bases to trimming and J lost 2 bases; unmatched junction nucleotides: 15. This CDR3 reads CASSSPLRGGKNAYNEQFF. The CDR3 DNA reads as TGTGCCAGCAGCTCCCCTCTGCGGGGGGGAAAAAACGCCTACAATGAGCAGTTCTTC.